This TCR beta chain was found in a study of tumor-infiltrating lymphocytes in localized non-small cell lung cancer (dated by TCRdb to about 2021). In the study overall: The cohort included patients whose samples were collected after neoadjuvant chemotherapy, as well as both smokers and never-smokers and several histologies. For roughly 56 patients, immunoSEQ T-cell fraction was compared between paired tumor and uninvolved lung. Resected tumor tissue and uninvolved lung tissue described as non-adjacent to the tumor were contributed by each patient, with both tissues obtained from the same patient. The overall ICON cohort comprised 150 or so surgical patients with localized non-small cell lung cancer whose tumors were resected. Flow cytometry, multiplex immunofluorescence, RNA-seq, exome sequencing and proteomics were applied to the same patients as TCR sequencing, which was one of several integrated assays. General study outcomes and caveats: Because different assays used different pieces of the same tissue, intratumor heterogeneity could not be separated from technical variation. In line with immunofluorescence CD3 counts, TCRbeta sequencing supported higher T cell infiltration in tumors compared with uninvolved lung tissue. TCR-derived T-cell fraction did not differ between the flow cytometry-defined immunotypes IM1 (good prognosis) and IM2 (poor prognosis). Because assay coverage varied across patients depending on available tissue quantity, TCR sequencing was performed for only a subset of the cohort.

The count of this clone is one. The clone's antigen remains unknown. The record has no base qualities; no much larger clone is one base away. Patient enrollment in ICON started in the first half of 2016, and the final patient was enrolled in September 2018. Fresh tumor and matched uninvolved tissue for in-depth immune analyses, including TCR sequencing, were collected from a subcohort of some 76 patients. TCR sequencing was performed on DNA isolated from bulk tissue, without cell sorting. The CDR3 has 15 amino acids, counting the end cysteine and phenylalanine. Of the read, only the CDR3 DNA is kept; its 45 bases are in frame from base 1. Trimming takes 0 bases from V and 0 bases from J, and the germline ends sit 4 bases apart. The CDR1 and CDR2 encoded by the germline V gene are SGHRS and YFSETQ. TCR sequencing with the immunoSEQ assay provided the T-cell fraction in tumor and uninvolved lung tissue. The authors processed their data as follows. For survival analysis, patients were divided into high (upper tertile) and low (lower two tertiles) T-cell fraction groups, which were compared by log-rank test. Paired tumor versus uninvolved lung differences in T-cell fraction were tested with a signed-rank test. TCRdb limited this immuneACCESS table to in-frame rearrangements with V and J called. A share of clones is missing; checked studies link under half to unresolved V genes, and the rest is unexplained. The V and J calls and clone size are taken from that table; D and trimming were inferred from the DNA. The sample yields approximately 15,000 clones; approximately 80% were counted once. Of the sample, 10% falls within the top ten clones.

The rearrangement combines TRBV5-1 with TRBJ2-6, with the D gene not clear enough to name. The source of this sequence is a human donor with non-small cell lung cancer. The sequenced material came from uninvolved lung tissue not adjacent to the tumor. The nucleotide sequence is given as TGCGCCAGCAGCTTGGTGGCCTCTGGGGCCAACGTCCTGACTTTC. The encoded protein is CASSLVASGANVLTF.